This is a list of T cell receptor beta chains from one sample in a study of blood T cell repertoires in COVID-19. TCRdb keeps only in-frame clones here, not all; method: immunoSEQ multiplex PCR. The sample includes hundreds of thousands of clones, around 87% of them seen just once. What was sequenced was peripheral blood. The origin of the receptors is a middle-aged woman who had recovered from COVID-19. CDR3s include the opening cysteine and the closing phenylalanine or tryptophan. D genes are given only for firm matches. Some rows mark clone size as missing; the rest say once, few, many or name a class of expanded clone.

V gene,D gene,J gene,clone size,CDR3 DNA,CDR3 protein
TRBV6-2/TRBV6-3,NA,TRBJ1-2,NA,TGTGCCAGCAGCCGGACACTCAACTATGGCTACACCTTC,CASSRTLNYGYTF
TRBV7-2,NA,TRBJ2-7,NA,TGTGCCAGCAGCTTCATACTAGCTGGGGTAGACGAGCAGTACTTC,CASSFILAGVDEQYF
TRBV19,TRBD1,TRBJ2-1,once,TGTGCCAGTAGTACCCCAGGGGGACATCGGGGACAGTTCTTC,CASSTPGGHRGQFF
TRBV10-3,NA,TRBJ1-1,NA,TGTGCCATCAGTGACCCGATAGCTGAAGCTTTCTTT,CAISDPIAEAFF
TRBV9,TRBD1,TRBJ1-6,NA,TGTGCCAGCAGCGATAGGACAGGGCTCACACCCCTCCACTTT,CASSDRTGLTPLHF
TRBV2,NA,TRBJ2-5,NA,TGTGCCAGCAGTGATCAGAGACTAAGGGAGACCCAGTACTTC,CASSDQRLRETQYF
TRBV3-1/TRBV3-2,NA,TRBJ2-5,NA,TGTGCCAGCAGCCAAGATCCCGGGGAGAGAGAGACCCAGTACTTC,CASSQDPGERETQYF
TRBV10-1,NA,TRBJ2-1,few,TGCGCCAGCCTAGATGGGGGGTCCTACAATGAGCAGTTCTTC,CASLDGGSYNEQFF
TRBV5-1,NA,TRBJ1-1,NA,TGCGCCAGCAGCGATGGGTGGCGGTCGAACACTGAAGCTTTCTTT,CASSDGWRSNTEAFF
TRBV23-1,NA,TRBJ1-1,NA,TGCGCCACCGACCGGGGGACTGAAGCTTTCTTT,CATDRGTEAFF
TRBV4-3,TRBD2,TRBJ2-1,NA,TGCGCCAGCAGCCTCACTAGCGGGGGAGATTACAATGAGCAGTTCTTC,CASSLTSGGDYNEQFF
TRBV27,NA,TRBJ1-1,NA,TGTGCCAGCAGTTTTAGGGAAGGGGTATTAGGAGCTTTCTTT,CASSFREGVLGAFF
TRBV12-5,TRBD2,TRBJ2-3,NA,TGTGCTAGTGGTTTTCGACTAGCTGCAGATACGCAGTATTTT,CASGFRLAADTQYF